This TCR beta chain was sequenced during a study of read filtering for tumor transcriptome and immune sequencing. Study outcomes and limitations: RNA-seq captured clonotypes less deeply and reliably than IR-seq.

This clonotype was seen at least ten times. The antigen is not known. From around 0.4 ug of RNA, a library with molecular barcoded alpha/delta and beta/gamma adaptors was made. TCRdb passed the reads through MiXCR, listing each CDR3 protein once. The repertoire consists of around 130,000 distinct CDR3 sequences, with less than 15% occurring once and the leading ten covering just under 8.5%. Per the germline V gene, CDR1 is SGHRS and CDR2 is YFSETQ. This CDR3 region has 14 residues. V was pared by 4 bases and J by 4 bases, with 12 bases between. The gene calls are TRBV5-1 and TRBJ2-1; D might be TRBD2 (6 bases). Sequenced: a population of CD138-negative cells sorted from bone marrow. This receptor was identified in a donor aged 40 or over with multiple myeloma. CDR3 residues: CASSGGTYYNEQFF. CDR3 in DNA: TGCGCCAGCAGCGGAGGGACTTATTACAATGAGCAGTTCTTC.